One and the same sample provided the 12 T cell receptor beta chains below, sequenced in a study of blood T cell repertoires in COVID-19. Sequenced by immunoSEQ multiplex PCR; TCRdb stores in-frame clones only, minus some. The table lists some 150,000 clones, 85% to 90% of them singletons. The specimen sequenced was peripheral blood. The receptors originated from a woman between 55 and 75 years old with acute or convalescent COVID-19.

Here the CDR3 DNA reads TGTGCCAGCAGCTTGGAGATTAGGAACACTGAAGCTTTCTTT. Translated, it gives CASSLEIRNTEAFF. The V gene is TRBV7-9, the J gene TRBJ1-1; D gene ambiguous. Trimming shortened V by 3 bases and J by 1 base, and 9 bases separated the two germline ends. CDR1 is SEHNR, CDR2 FQNEAQ, per germline (reference sequence). The CDR3 is 14 residues long.

This clone has a single count. This chain connects TRBV6-1 to TRBJ1-2; D unclear. Germline CDR1 and CDR2: MNHNS and SASEGT. Trimming took off 6 bases at V and 3 bases at J, with 11 bases between the two ends. CDR3 size: 13 residues. The CDR3 protein is CASRPDEDYGYTF. The CDR3 region has the DNA TGTGCCAGCAGACCGGATGAGGACTATGGCTACACCTTC.

This chain connects TRBV9 to TRBJ2-3, with 8 nucleotides matching TRBD2. Germline trimming cut 0 bases from V and 2 bases from J; bases unmatched to any gene: 8. Germline V CDR1 and CDR2: SGDLS, YYNGEE. The CDR3 has 17 amino acids. CDR3 in amino acids: CASSVGRGGHITDTQYF. CDR3 nucleotide sequence: TGTGCCAGCAGCGTAGGTCGGGGGGGCCACATCACAGATACGCAGTATTTT.

The chain joins TRBV28 to TRBJ1-5; no firm D call. Between the trimmed V and J ends, which lost 6 bases and 2 bases, there was a span of 14 bases. There are 15 residues in the CDR3. From germline, CDR1 is MDHEN and CDR2 SYDVKM. The CDR3 is CASSPPGMGNQPQHF. DNA of the CDR3: TGTGCCAGCAGCCCCCCCGGGATGGGCAATCAGCCCCAGCATTTT. Full variable domain (remainder filled in from reference TRBV28 and TRBJ1-5): DVKVTQSSRYLVKRTGEKVFLECVQDMDHENMFWYRQDPGLGLRLIYFSYDVKMKEKGDIPEGYSVSREKKERFSLILESASTNQTSMYLCASSPPGMGNQPQHFGDGTRLSIL.

This clone appeared a single time. The chain recombines TRBV7-3 with TRBJ2-7, with D tentatively TRBD2 (7 bases). CDR1 SGHTA and CDR2 FQGTGA come from the germline V gene. The V end was cut by 2 bases, the J end by 5 bases, with 13 bases between. The CDR3 sequence is 14 residues long. The chain's CDR3 is CASSLGGARDEQYF. CDR3 nucleotides: TGTGCCAGCAGCTTAGGGGGGGCTCGCGACGAGCAGTACTTC.

The chain carries TRBV15 and TRBJ2-5, with 12 nucleotides matching TRBD2. The CDR3 runs 16 residues. Per germline, CDR1 LNHNV and CDR2 YYDKDF (reference sequence). Losses at the gene ends were 1 base for V and 2 bases for J; bases not matched to a gene: 2. The CDR3 DNA is TGTGCCACCAGCAGAGCTCTAGCGGGGGGGCAAGAGACCCAGTACTTC. Translating gives CATSRALAGGQETQYF.

This chain uses TRBV12-5 with TRBJ2-7; 8 nucleotides align to TRBD1. Trimming at V came to 1 base and at J to 7 bases, leaving 6 bases not matched to a gene. The germline V gene has CDR1 LGHNT and CDR2 FRNRAP. This CDR3 has 14 amino acids. CDR3 residues: CASGLGGQVREQYF. DNA for the CDR3: TGTGCTAGTGGTTTGGGGGGACAGGTCCGGGAGCAGTACTTC.

This rearrangement joins TRBV5-3 to TRBJ1-5, with 10 nucleotides matching TRBD1. TRBV5-3 is flagged as an ORF with uncertain function. The CDR3 runs to 20 residues. V trimming: 0 bases; J trimming: 4 bases; junction bases outside the gene matches: 16. CDR3 region: CARSLVGTGDIERLNQPQHF. The CDR3 DNA reads TGTGCCAGAAGCTTGGTAGGGACAGGGGACATCGAGAGACTGAATCAGCCCCAGCATTTT.

V usage is TRBV6-2 or TRBV6-3 and J usage is TRBJ1-6, with D perhaps TRBD1 (5 bases). Germline CDR1 MNHEY, CDR2 SVGEGT. This CDR3 is built from 14 residues. V lost 5 bases and J 1 base, leaving 6 bases between the germline ends. The CDR3 coding sequence is TGTGCCAGCAGTCGGACATCCTATAATTCACCCCTCCACTTT. Translated: CASSRTSYNSPLHF.

The gene calls are TRBV19 and TRBJ2-7; 10 bases are a match to TRBD2. The CDR3 is made up of 14 amino acids. Germline V gene lookup returns CDR1 LNHDA and CDR2 SQIVND (reference sequence). V dropped 3 bases and J dropped 2; count of bases not matched to a gene: 1. Here the CDR3 reads CASSMSGGAYEQYF. CDR3 in DNA: TGTGCCAGTAGTATGAGCGGGGGGGCCTACGAGCAGTACTTC. The full variable domain, rest sourced from reference TRBV19 and TRBJ2-7, is DGGITQSPKYLFRKEGQNVTLSCEQNLNHDAMYWYRQDPGQGLRLIYYSQIVNDFQKGDIAEGYSVSREKKESFPLTVTSAQKNPTAFYLCASSMSGGAYEQYFGPGTRLTVT.

The chain couples TRBV3-1 (or the pseudogene TRBV3-2) to TRBJ1-3; D is unresolved. CDR3 size: 15 residues. V lost 2 bases and J 0 bases, leaving 8 bases between the germline ends. The germline V gene encodes CDR1 LGHDT and CDR2 YNNKEL (reference sequence). The CDR3 coding sequence is TGTGCCAGCAGCCAAACAGCAGCCTCTGGAAACACCATATATTTT. Translation gives CASSQTAASGNTIYF.

The chain carries TRBV24-1 and TRBJ1-2; unclear D gene. This CDR3 has 13 amino acids. Germline V gene lookup returns CDR1 KGHDR and CDR2 SFDVKD. The ends were cut back, 5 bases at V and 4 bases at J, with 10 bases in the middle. The CDR3 coding sequence is TGTGCCACCAGTGGCGGCTTGAGCTATGGCTACACCTTC. Its translation is CATSGGLSYGYTF.